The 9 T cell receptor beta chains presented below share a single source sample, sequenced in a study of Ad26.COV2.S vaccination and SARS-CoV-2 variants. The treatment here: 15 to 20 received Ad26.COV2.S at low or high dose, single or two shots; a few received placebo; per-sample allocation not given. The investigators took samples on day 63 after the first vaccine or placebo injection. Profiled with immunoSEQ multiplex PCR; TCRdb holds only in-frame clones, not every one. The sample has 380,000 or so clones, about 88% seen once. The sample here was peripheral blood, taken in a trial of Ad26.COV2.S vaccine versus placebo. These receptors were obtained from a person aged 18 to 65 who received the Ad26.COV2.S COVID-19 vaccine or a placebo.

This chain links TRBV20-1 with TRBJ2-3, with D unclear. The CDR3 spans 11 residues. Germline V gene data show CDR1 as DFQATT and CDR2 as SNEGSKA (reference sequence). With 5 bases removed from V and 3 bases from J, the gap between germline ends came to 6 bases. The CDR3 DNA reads TGCAGTGCTTTAAAGACAGATACGCAGTATTTT. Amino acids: CSALKTDTQYF.

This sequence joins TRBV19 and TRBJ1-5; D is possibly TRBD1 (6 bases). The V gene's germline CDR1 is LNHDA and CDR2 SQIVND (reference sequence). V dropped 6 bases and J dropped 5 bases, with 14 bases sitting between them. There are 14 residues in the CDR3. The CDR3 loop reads CASSDLDSYQPQHF. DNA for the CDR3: TGTGCCAGTAGCGACCTGGACAGTTATCAGCCCCAGCATTTT.

This CDR3 reads CASSLEVSLYEQYF. The CDR3 coding sequence is TGCGCCAGCAGCTTGGAGGTTAGCCTCTACGAGCAGTACTTC. The chain has TRBV5-1 and TRBJ2-7, with no clear D. Trimming shortened V by 0 bases and J by 3 bases, and 10 bases separated the two germline ends. The CDR3 contains 14 residues. Germline V CDR1 and CDR2: SGHRS, YFSETQ.

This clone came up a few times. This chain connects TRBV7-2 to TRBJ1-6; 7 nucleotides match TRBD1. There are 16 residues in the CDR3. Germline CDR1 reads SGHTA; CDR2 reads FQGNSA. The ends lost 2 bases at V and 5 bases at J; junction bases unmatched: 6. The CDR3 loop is CASSLSRDRHNSPLHF. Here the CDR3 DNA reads TGTGCCAGCAGCTTAAGCCGGGACAGACATAATTCACCCCTCCACTTT.

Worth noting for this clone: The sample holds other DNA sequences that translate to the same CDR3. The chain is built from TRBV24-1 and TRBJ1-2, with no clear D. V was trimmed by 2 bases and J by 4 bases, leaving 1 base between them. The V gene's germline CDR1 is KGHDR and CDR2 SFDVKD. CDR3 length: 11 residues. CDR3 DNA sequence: TGTGCCACCAGTGATTCCTATGGCTACACCTTC. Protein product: CATSDSYGYTF.

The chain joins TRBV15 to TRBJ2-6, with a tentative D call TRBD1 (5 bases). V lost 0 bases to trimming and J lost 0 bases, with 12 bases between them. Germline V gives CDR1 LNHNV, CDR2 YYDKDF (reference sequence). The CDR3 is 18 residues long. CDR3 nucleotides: TGTGCCACCAGCAGAGAAGGTGGACACTTCTCTGGGGCCAACGTCCTGACTTTC. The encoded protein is CATSREGGHFSGANVLTF. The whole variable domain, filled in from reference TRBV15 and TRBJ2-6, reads DAMVIQNPRYQVTQFGKPVTLSCSQTLNHNVMYWYQQKSSQAPKLLFHYYDKDFNNEADTPDNFQSRRPNTSFCFLDIRSPGLGDTAMYLCATSREGGHFSGANVLTFGAGSRLTVL.

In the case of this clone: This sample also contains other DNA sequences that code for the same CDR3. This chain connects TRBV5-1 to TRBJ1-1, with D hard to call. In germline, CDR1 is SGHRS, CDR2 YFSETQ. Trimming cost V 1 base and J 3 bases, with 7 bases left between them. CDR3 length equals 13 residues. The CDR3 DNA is TGCGCCAGCAGCTTGCGCTGGGACACTGAAGCTTTCTTT. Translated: CASSLRWDTEAFF. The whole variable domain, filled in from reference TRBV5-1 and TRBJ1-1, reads KAGVTQTPRYLIKTRGQQVTLSCSPISGHRSVSWYQQTPGQGLQFLFEYFSETQRNKGNFPGRFSGRQFSNSRSEMNVSTLELGDSALYLCASSLRWDTEAFFGQGTRLTVV.

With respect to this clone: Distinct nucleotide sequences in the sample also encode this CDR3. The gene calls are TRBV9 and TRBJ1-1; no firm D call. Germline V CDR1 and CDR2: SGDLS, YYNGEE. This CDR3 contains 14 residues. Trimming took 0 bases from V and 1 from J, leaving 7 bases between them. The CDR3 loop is CASSVGVGNTEAFF. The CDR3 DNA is TGTGCCAGCAGCGTAGGGGTGGGGAACACTGAAGCTTTCTTT.

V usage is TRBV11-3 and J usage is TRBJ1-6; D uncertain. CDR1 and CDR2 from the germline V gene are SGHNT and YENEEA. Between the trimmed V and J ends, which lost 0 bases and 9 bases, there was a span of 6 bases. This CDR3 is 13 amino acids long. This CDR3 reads CASSLDSGSPLHF. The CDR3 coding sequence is TGTGCCAGCAGCTTAGATAGTGGTTCACCCCTCCACTTT.